These 14 T cell receptor beta chains were sequenced from one sample in a study of blood T cell repertoires in COVID-19. The assay was immunoSEQ multiplex PCR, and TCRdb's table has in-frame clones only and misses some. Among approximately 120,000 clones listed, approximately 89% were seen once. The sequenced sample consisted of peripheral blood. All receptors come from a human donor in a cohort sampled during active COVID-19.

This chain uses TRBV5-8 with TRBJ2-2, with D maybe TRBD2 (6 bases). The V end was cut by 6 bases, the J end by 0 bases, with 9 bases between. Per the germline V gene, CDR1 is SGHTS and CDR2 is YDEGEE. The CDR3 contains 14 residues. The CDR3: CASMEGPNTGELFF. The DNA for the CDR3 is TGTGCCAGCATGGAGGGCCCGAACACCGGGGAGCTGTTTTTT.

V and J are TRBV24-1 and TRBJ2-5, with 10 bases that match TRBD1. The CDR3 spans 16 residues. The germline V gene has CDR1 KGHDR and CDR2 SFDVKD. After removal of 3 bases from V and 5 bases from J, the junction contained 8 bases not matched to a gene. The CDR3 sequence: CATSDTDRGLGETQYF. CDR3 coding DNA: TGTGCCACCAGTGATACTGACAGGGGGCTAGGGGAGACCCAGTACTTC.

The CDR3 nucleotides read TGTGCCAGCAGCCCCGGACAGGAGAACACTGAAGCTTTCTTT. Protein sequence: CASSPGQENTEAFF. The J gene is TRBJ1-1, the V gene TRBV5-4; 7 nucleotides align to TRBD1. The CDR3 is made up of 14 amino acids. Trimming at V came to 4 bases and at J to 1 base, leaving 4 bases not matched to a gene. Germline V gene sequence: CDR1 SGHNT, CDR2 YYREEE (reference sequence).

V and J are TRBV3-1 (or the pseudogene TRBV3-2) and TRBJ2-2; D is uncertain. Between the trimmed V and J ends, which lost 0 bases and 3 bases, there was a span of 11 bases. The CDR3 length is 16 residues. CDR1 and CDR2 from the germline V gene are LGHDT and YNNKEL (reference sequence). The CDR3 is CASSQDLALYTGELFF. In nucleotides, the CDR3 is TGTGCCAGCAGCCAAGATTTGGCTTTATACACCGGGGAGCTGTTTTTT.

The chain is built from TRBV14 and TRBJ1-1, with D possibly matching TRBD1 (6 bases). Germline V CDR1 and CDR2: SGHDN, FVKESK. The CDR3 spans 18 residues. Trimming shortened V by 4 bases and J by 3 bases, and 24 bases separated the two germline ends. The CDR3 DNA is TGTGCCAGCAGCCCCCCTGGGGCAGGGGTGTTTTCGGACACTGAAGCTTTCTTT. Translated, it gives CASSPPGAGVFSDTEAFF.

This clone was picked up one time. The rearrangement joins TRBV9 to TRBJ2-5; TRBD2 aligns across 9 bases. The V and J ends lost 2 bases and 5 bases, in that order; junction bases with no gene match: 10. The CDR3 consists of 16 residues. Germline CDR1 and CDR2: SGDLS and YYNGEE. In DNA, the CDR3 is TGTGCCAGCAGCGTCGAGGCGGGAGGGGTTGGGGAGACCCAGTACTTC. Amino acid sequence: CASSVEAGGVGETQYF.

This chain joins TRBV3-1 (or the pseudogene TRBV3-2) and TRBJ2-5, with 8 positions matching TRBD1. The CDR3 has 15 residues. CDR1 and CDR2 from the germline V gene are LGHDT and YNNKEL (reference sequence). J was trimmed by 6 bases and V by 4 bases; bases with no gene match: 10. CDR3 nucleotides: TGTGCCAGCAGCCCTAGGGACAGGCCTTGGCAGACCCAGTACTTC. Its translation: CASSPRDRPWQTQYF.

This chain connects TRBV6-5 to TRBJ1-5; 8 nucleotides line up with TRBD1. Germline V lookup: CDR1 MNHEY, CDR2 SVGAGI. The junction had 7 bases not matched to a gene; V was cut back by 6 bases and J by 6 bases. The CDR3 is 14 amino acids. DNA for the CDR3: TGTGCCAGCAGGGTAACAGGGGGTGGTCAGCCCCAGCATTTT. It yields the protein CASRVTGGGQPQHF.

This chain links TRBV7-9 with TRBJ2-1; D may be TRBD2 (6 bases). The V end was cut by 5 bases, the J end by 9 bases, with 17 bases between. The CDR3 sequence is 14 residues long. Germline assignment: CDR1 SEHNR and CDR2 FQNEAQ (reference sequence). CDR3 in DNA: TGTGCCAGCAGCCAACTAGCATTTGAGTGTGAGCAGTTCTTC. Translating it yields CASSQLAFECEQFF.

The chain joins TRBV18 to TRBJ1-1, with unresolved D. V was clipped by 5 bases and J by 7 bases, with 14 bases between them. Germline assignment: CDR1 KGHSH and CDR2 LQKENI. CDR3 length: 13 amino acids. The CDR3 nucleotides are TGTGCCAGCTCAGACTTTATTACCCTTGAAGCTTTCTTT. Translation: CASSDFITLEAFF.

The chain uses TRBV11-3 and TRBJ1-1; D unresolved. Germline V gene data show CDR1 as SGHNT and CDR2 as YENEEA. Trimming removed 2 bases from V and 1 base from J, with 14 bases in between. CDR3 length equals 16 residues. The CDR3 DNA follows: TGTGCCAGCAGCTTACCAGGCCAGCCCCAGAACACTGAAGCTTTCTTT. Protein sequence: CASSLPGQPQNTEAFF.

This clone appeared many times. J is TRBJ1-6 and V is TRBV12-3 or TRBV12-4; the D gene is possibly TRBD1 (6 bases). This CDR3 is built from 13 residues. The ends were cut back, 7 bases at V and 9 bases at J, with 13 bases in the middle. CDR3 bases: TGTGCCAGCATGGGAGGGGGGGTTTCACCCCTCCACTTT. Amino acid sequence: CASMGGGVSPLHF.

The CDR3 sequence: CASSSDTGAGGYTF. CDR3 DNA sequence: TGTGCCAGCAGCTCCGACACAGGGGCAGGGGGCTACACCTTC. The genes are TRBV11-3 and TRBJ1-2; 7 nucleotides agree with TRBD1. Germline V lookup: CDR1 SGHNT, CDR2 YENEEA. V lost 4 bases and J lost 8; bases outside the gene matches: 10. There are 14 residues in the CDR3. The full variable domain, with the rest looked up from reference TRBV11-3 and TRBJ1-2, is EAGVVQSPRYKIIEKKQPVAFWCNPISGHNTLYWYLQNLGQGPELLIRYENEEAVDDSQLPKDRFSAERLKGVDSTLKIQPAELGDSAVYLCASSSDTGAGGYTFGSGTRLTVV.

This clone has more than one count but fewer than ten. This chain links TRBV7-9 with TRBJ1-4; 10 bases match TRBD1. The trim removed 8 bases at V and 3 bases at J, leaving 0 bases unmatched. The CDR3 is 13 amino acids. CDR1 and CDR2 (germline): SEHNR, FQNEAQ (reference sequence). The CDR3 coding sequence is TGTGCCAGCGGACAGGGGGCTAATGAAAAACTGTTTTTT. Its translation: CASGQGANEKLFF.